These 26 T cell receptor beta chains share one sample of origin, sequenced in a study of blood T cell repertoires in COVID-19. TCRdb's table, derived via immunoSEQ multiplex PCR, lists solely in-frame clones and lacks some. The sample consists of 250,000 to 300,000 clones, approximately 91% of them appearing once. Sequenced sample: PBMCs or T cells enriched from blood (not recorded which). All receptors derive from a woman in her forties with acute COVID-19.

The rearrangement uses TRBV18 and TRBJ2-3; the D gene is possibly TRBD1 (6 bases). The CDR3 loop spans 13 amino acids. CDR1 is KGHSH, CDR2 LQKENI, per germline. V shed 4 bases and J shed 2 bases, with 7 bases lying between them. In DNA form, the CDR3 reads TGTGCCAGCTCACAGGGGGTCACAGATACGCAGTATTTT. Translated: CASSQGVTDTQYF.

The chain joins TRBV7-2 to TRBJ2-7; D not certain. V was trimmed by 3 bases and J by 6 bases, leaving 12 bases between them. The CDR3 has 13 amino acids. The germline V gene encodes CDR1 SGHTA and CDR2 FQGNSA. CDR3 in DNA: TGTGCCAGCAGCTTGGTACCGGGTGGCGAGCAGTACTTC. This sequence encodes CASSLVPGGEQYF.

In this sample, this clone turned up once. The chain recombines TRBV7-2 with TRBJ2-7; 10 positions match TRBD1. Germline lookup yields CDR1 SGHTA and CDR2 FQGNSA. CDR3 length: 16 residues. Trimming took 4 bases from V and 2 from J; bases not matched to a gene: 8. The CDR3: CASSSRWDRGTYEQYF. As DNA, the CDR3 is TGTGCCAGCAGCTCCCGGTGGGACAGGGGCACCTACGAGCAGTACTTC.

The chain couples TRBV9 to TRBJ2-3; D gene uncertain. The CDR3 is 12 residues long. Germline CDR1 is SGDLS and CDR2 is YYNGEE. The CDR3 protein is CATSRFTDTQYF. CDR3 DNA sequence: TGTGCTACCTCGCGGTTCACAGATACGCAGTATTTT.

The rearrangement links TRBV6-2 or TRBV6-3 to TRBJ1-5; 8 bases are a match to TRBD1. This CDR3 contains 15 residues. Germline assignment: CDR1 MNHEY and CDR2 SVGEGT. V dropped 5 bases and J dropped 6; count of bases not matched to a gene: 9. The CDR3 sequence is CASSRQGPGSQPQHF. The CDR3 nucleotides are TGTGCCAGCAGTCGACAGGGGCCGGGTAGTCAGCCCCAGCATTTT.

V gene TRBV7-9 combines with J gene TRBJ1-6, with no clear D. Germline CDR1 reads SEHNR; CDR2 reads FQNEAQ (reference sequence). Trimming left V 2 bases short and J 5 bases short, with 7 bases between. This CDR3 spans 14 amino acids. CDR3 sequence reads: CASSLHTDNSPLHF. The CDR3 region has the DNA TGTGCCAGCAGCTTACATACAGATAATTCACCCCTCCACTTT.

The CDR3 here is CAWSSLRTGAQHF. In DNA form, the CDR3 reads TGTGCCTGGAGTAGTTTACGGACCGGGGCCCAGCATTTT. The J gene is TRBJ1-5, the V gene TRBV30, with D unclear. The CDR3 contains 13 residues. Trimming removed 2 bases from V and 11 bases from J, with 16 bases in between. Germline CDR1 and CDR2: GTSNPN and SVGIG (reference sequence).

This clone was counted between two and nine times. J is TRBJ2-2 and V is TRBV12-3 or TRBV12-4; no firm D call. The CDR3 contains 12 residues. The V end lost 5 bases, the J end lost 6 bases, and 7 bases lay between the germline ends. The CDR3 coding sequence is TGTGCCAGCAGTCCCCGCGCCGGGGAGCTGTTTTTT. Encoded protein: CASSPRAGELFF.

The chain employs TRBV28 and TRBJ1-2; TRBD1 might be the D (5 bases). The CDR3 length is 13 residues. From germline, CDR1 is MDHEN and CDR2 SYDVKM. V gave up 2 bases and J gave up 8 bases, with 12 bases separating them. The CDR3 spells CASSLGTAGGYTF. CDR3 DNA: TGTGCCAGCAGTTTAGGGACGGCGGGGGGCTACACCTTC.

This clone appeared a single time. This sequence joins TRBV7-9 and TRBJ1-5, with D unresolved. CDR1 SEHNR and CDR2 FQNEAQ come from the germline V gene (reference sequence). The CDR3 consists of 14 residues. Trimming left V 4 bases short and J 6 bases short, with 13 bases between. CDR3 DNA sequence: TGTGCCAGCAGCTCACCGGGTCTGAGTCAGCCCCAGCATTTT. It translates to CASSSPGLSQPQHF.

The rearrangement joins TRBV5-4 to TRBJ1-2, with 9 bases aligning to TRBD1. V dropped 1 base and J dropped 7; count of bases not matched to a gene: 5. This CDR3 has 14 residues. CDR1 SGHNT and CDR2 YYREEE come from the germline V gene (reference sequence). CDR3 protein: CASSLPGQGTGYTF. The CDR3 DNA reads TGTGCCAGCAGCTTGCCGGGACAGGGTACTGGCTACACCTTC.

This clone has only one observation. The J gene is TRBJ1-1, the V gene TRBV18; D perhaps matches TRBD1 (5 bases). Trimming took 3 bases from V and 7 from J, leaving 15 bases between them. CDR1 is KGHSH, CDR2 LQKENI, per germline. The CDR3 is made up of 14 amino acids. The CDR3 nucleotides are TGTGCCAGCTCACCCCCAGACAGCAGAAGTGAAGCTTTCTTT. It yields the protein CASSPPDSRSEAFF.

The chain has TRBV3-1 (or the pseudogene TRBV3-2) and TRBJ2-7; no firm D call. Germline CDR1 and CDR2: LGHDT and YNNKEL (reference sequence). V dropped 1 base and J dropped 6 bases, with 4 bases sitting between them. CDR3 length equals 11 residues. CDR3 bases: TGTGCCAGCAGCCAAGTCGGCGAGCAGTACTTC. It yields the protein CASSQVGEQYF.

J is TRBJ2-2 and V is TRBV23-1, with D hard to call. TRBV23-1 is an ORF; its function is uncertain. The CDR3 consists of 16 residues. V was clipped by 0 bases and J by 4 bases, with 12 bases between them. The CDR3 sequence is CASSQSWHRCTGELFF. The CDR3 DNA is TGCGCCAGCAGTCAATCTTGGCACAGATGCACCGGGGAGCTGTTTTTT.

The chain couples TRBV10-3 to TRBJ1-2, with 9 nucleotides matching TRBD1. Germline loops: CDR1 ENHRY, CDR2 SYGVKD. The CDR3 extends over 15 amino acids. J was trimmed by 3 bases and V by 6 bases; bases with no gene match: 8. The CDR3 here is CAIRAGTGKDYGYTF. The CDR3 DNA reads TGTGCCATCAGGGCGGGGACAGGGAAAGACTATGGCTACACCTTC.

The sample holds a few counts of this clone. The chain recombines TRBV7-2 with TRBJ1-2, with D hard to call. Germline assignment: CDR1 SGHTA and CDR2 FQGNSA. V lost 2 bases to trimming and J lost 4 bases, with 11 bases between them. The CDR3 spans 14 residues. The CDR3 loop reads CASSLFAGLYGYTF. The CDR3, as DNA: TGTGCCAGCAGCTTATTCGCAGGCCTCTATGGCTACACCTTC. The full variable domain, with the rest looked up from reference TRBV7-2 and TRBJ1-2, is GAGVSQSPSNKVTEKGKDVELRCDPISGHTALYWYRQSLGQGLEFLIYFQGNSAPDKSGLPSDRFSAERTGGSVSTLTIQRTQQEDSAVYLCASSLFAGLYGYTFGSGTRLTVV.

The chain links TRBV3-1 (or the pseudogene TRBV3-2) to TRBJ1-6; 9 bases are a match to TRBD1. Germline-derived CDR1 and CDR2 are LGHDT and YNNKEL (reference sequence). This CDR3 region has 16 residues. J lost 10 bases, V lost 1 base, and 8 bases had no gene match. CDR3 coding DNA: TGTGCCAGCAGCCAAGGCGGAACAGGGGGCATCTCACCCCTCCACTTT. Amino acids: CASSQGGTGGISPLHF.

V gene TRBV7-9 combines with J gene TRBJ1-5, with TRBD1 identical over 10 bases. Germline-derived CDR1 and CDR2 are SEHNR and FQNEAQ (reference sequence). The V segment lost 3 bases and the J segment 0 bases; nucleotides outside the gene matches: 8. The CDR3 contains 18 residues. CDR3 loop: CASSLAGTGDVSNQPQHF. The CDR3 bases are TGTGCCAGCAGCTTGGCCGGGACAGGGGACGTTAGCAATCAGCCCCAGCATTTT.

This chain connects TRBV2 to TRBJ2-7; no definite D call. Germline CDR1 SNHLY, CDR2 FYNNEI. V lost 6 bases and J lost 1, with 7 bases in between. CDR3 length equals 12 residues. CDR3 bases: TGTGCCAGCAGCGGAGCGTCCTACGAGCAGTACTTC. Translation gives CASSGASYEQYF.

The V gene is TRBV10-1, the J gene TRBJ1-6, with 10 bases lining up with TRBD1. Germline V gives CDR1 WNHNN, CDR2 SYGVQD (reference sequence). V trimming: 2 bases; J trimming: 7 bases; junction bases outside the gene matches: 2. This CDR3 has 15 amino acids. The CDR3 region has the DNA TGCGCCAGCAGTGAGCGGGACAGGGGCAATTCACCCCTCCACTTT. This translates into CASSERDRGNSPLHF.

This clone occurred once. The chain joins TRBV9 to TRBJ2-5; TRBD2 matches 7 bases. The CDR3 has 16 residues. CDR1 SGDLS and CDR2 YYNGEE come from the germline V gene. Trimming at V came to 0 bases and at J to 5 bases, leaving 10 bases not matched to a gene. This chain's CDR3 is CASSVGTGGSGETQYF. In DNA form, the CDR3 reads TGTGCCAGCAGCGTAGGAACCGGGGGGTCCGGGGAGACCCAGTACTTC.

This chain links TRBV7-2 with TRBJ2-4; the match to TRBD2 covers 13 bases. Germline CDR1 and CDR2: SGHTA and FQGNSA. The CDR3 totals 15 residues. V lost 5 bases to trimming and J lost 4 bases; unmatched junction nucleotides: 2. The CDR3: CASSLGLAGKNIQYF. Written as DNA, the CDR3 is TGTGCCAGCAGCCTGGGACTAGCGGGAAAAAACATTCAGTACTTC. Complete variable domain (other parts from reference TRBV7-2 and TRBJ2-4): GAGVSQSPSNKVTEKGKDVELRCDPISGHTALYWYRQSLGQGLEFLIYFQGNSAPDKSGLPSDRFSAERTGGSVSTLTIQRTQQEDSAVYLCASSLGLAGKNIQYFGAGTRLSVL.

This CDR3 is CASSSTGVREQYF. The CDR3 nucleotides read TGTGCCAGCAGCTCGACAGGGGTGAGAGAGCAGTACTTC. The chain is built from TRBV2 and TRBJ2-7; 8 nucleotides line up with TRBD1. Germline loops: CDR1 SNHLY, CDR2 FYNNEI. V was pared by 6 bases and J by 7 bases, with 8 bases of the junction left unmatched. CDR3 length equals 13 residues. Filled out from reference TRBV2 and TRBJ2-7, the complete variable domain reads EPEVTQTPSHQVTQMGQEVILRCVPISNHLYFYWYRQILGQKVEFLVSFYNNEISEKSEIFDDQFSVERPDGSNFTLKIRSTKLEDSAMYFCASSSTGVREQYFGPGTRLTVT.

This clone came up many times. This chain joins TRBV27 and TRBJ2-7; 11 nucleotides line up with TRBD2. This CDR3 contains 15 residues. With 6 bases clipped from V and 4 bases from J, the junction kept 8 bases outside the gene matches. Germline V gives CDR1 MNHEY, CDR2 SMNVEV (reference sequence). Here the CDR3 DNA reads TGTGCCAGCAGGCCTACTAGCGGGAGTGAGTACGAGCAGTACTTC. It yields the protein CASRPTSGSEYEQYF.

DNA of the CDR3: TGTGCCAGCAGCTTGGAACAGGGTAGAACTGAAGCTTTCTTT. Amino acids: CASSLEQGRTEAFF. The chain recombines TRBV7-8 with TRBJ1-1; tentatively, D is TRBD1 (6 bases). CDR3 length: 14 amino acids. V lost 3 bases and J lost 5, with 13 bases in between. The germline V gene encodes CDR1 SGHVS and CDR2 FQNEAQ.

The chain joins TRBV6-5 to TRBJ2-3; TRBD1 aligns across 8 bases. CDR1 is MNHEY and CDR2 is SVGAGI in the germline V gene. V shed 6 bases, J shed 6 bases, and the junction held 5 bases outside the gene matches. The CDR3 extends over 13 amino acids. The CDR3 DNA is TGTGCCAGCAGACCGTGGACAGGGGATACGCAGTATTTT. It translates to CASRPWTGDTQYF.